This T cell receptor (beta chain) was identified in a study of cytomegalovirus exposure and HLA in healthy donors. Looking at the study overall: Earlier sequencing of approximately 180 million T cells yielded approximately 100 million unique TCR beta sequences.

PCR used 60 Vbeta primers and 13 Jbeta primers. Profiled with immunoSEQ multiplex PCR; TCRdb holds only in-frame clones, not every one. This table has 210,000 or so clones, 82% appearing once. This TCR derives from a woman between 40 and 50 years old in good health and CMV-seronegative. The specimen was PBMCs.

This CDR3 is CSVEDRRGDYEQYF. The DNA for the CDR3 is TGCAGCGTTGAAGATCGCAGGGGGGACTACGAGCAGTACTTC. This chain connects TRBV29-1 to TRBJ2-7, with D maybe TRBD1 (7 bases). The CDR3 spans 14 residues. The germline gives CDR1 SQVTM, CDR2 ANQGSEA. V dropped 0 bases and J dropped 3 bases, with 12 bases sitting between them.